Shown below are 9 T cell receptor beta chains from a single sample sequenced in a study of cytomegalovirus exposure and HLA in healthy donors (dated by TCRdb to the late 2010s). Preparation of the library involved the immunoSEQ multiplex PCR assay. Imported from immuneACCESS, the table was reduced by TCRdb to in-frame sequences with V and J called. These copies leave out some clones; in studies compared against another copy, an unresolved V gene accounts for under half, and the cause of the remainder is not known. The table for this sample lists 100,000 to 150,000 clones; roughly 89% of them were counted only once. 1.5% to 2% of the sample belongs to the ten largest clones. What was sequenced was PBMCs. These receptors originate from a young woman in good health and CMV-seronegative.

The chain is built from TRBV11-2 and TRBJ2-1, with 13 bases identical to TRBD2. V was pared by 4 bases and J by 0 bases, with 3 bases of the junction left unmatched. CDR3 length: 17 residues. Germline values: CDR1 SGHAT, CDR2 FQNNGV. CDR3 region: CASSSRTSGSSYNEQFF. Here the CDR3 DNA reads TGTGCCAGCAGCTCCCGGACTAGCGGGAGCTCCTACAATGAGCAGTTCTTC.

The CDR3 bases are TGCGCCAGCAGCTTGTCAGTCCGTGAGACCCAGTACTTC. This sequence encodes CASSLSVRETQYF. The chain is built from TRBV5-1 and TRBJ2-5, with D unresolved. V lost 1 base and J lost 5, with 9 bases in between. Germline loops: CDR1 SGHRS, CDR2 YFSETQ. The CDR3 is 13 amino acids. Using reference TRBV5-1 and TRBJ2-5 for the parts outside the CDR3, the full variable domain is KAGVTQTPRYLIKTRGQQVTLSCSPISGHRSVSWYQQTPGQGLQFLFEYFSETQRNKGNFPGRFSGRQFSNSRSEMNVSTLELGDSALYLCASSLSVRETQYFGPGTRLLVL.

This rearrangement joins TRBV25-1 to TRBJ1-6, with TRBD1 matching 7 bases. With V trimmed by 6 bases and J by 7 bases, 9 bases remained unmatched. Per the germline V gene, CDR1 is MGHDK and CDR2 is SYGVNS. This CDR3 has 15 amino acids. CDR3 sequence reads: CASSLLDRDNSPLHF. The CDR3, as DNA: TGTGCCAGCAGCCTACTCGACAGGGACAATTCACCCCTCCACTTT.

The CDR3 protein is CASSFTGNRYEQFF. CDR3 nucleotides: TGTGCCAGCAGTTTCACCGGGAATAGGTATGAGCAGTTCTTC. This chain joins TRBV27 and TRBJ2-1, with D perhaps TRBD2 (5 bases). The CDR3 runs to 14 residues. The V gene lost 3 bases and the J gene lost 8 bases, with 14 bases spanning the gap. Germline V gives CDR1 MNHEY, CDR2 SMNVEV (reference sequence).

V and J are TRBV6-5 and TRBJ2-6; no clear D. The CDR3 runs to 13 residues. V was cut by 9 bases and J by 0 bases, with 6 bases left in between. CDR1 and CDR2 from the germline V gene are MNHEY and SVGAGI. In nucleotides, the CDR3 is TGTGCCAGTACAAGCTCTGGGGCCAACGTCCTGACTTTC. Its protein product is CASTSSGANVLTF.

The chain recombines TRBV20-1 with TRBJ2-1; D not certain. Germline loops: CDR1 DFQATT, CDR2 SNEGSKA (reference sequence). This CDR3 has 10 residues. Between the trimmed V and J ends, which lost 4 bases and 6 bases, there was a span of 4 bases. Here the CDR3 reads CSATGNEQFF. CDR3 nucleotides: TGCAGTGCTACCGGCAATGAGCAGTTCTTC.

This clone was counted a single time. The CDR3 DNA reads as TGTGCCAGCAGTGAAGCGCTGGGAGCAATGAACACTGAAGCTTTCTTT. This codes for CASSEALGAMNTEAFF. The chain uses TRBV6-1 and TRBJ1-1; no clear D gene. V shed 0 bases and J shed 0 bases, with 11 bases lying between them. The CDR3 runs to 16 residues. CDR1 MNHNS and CDR2 SASEGT come from the germline V gene.

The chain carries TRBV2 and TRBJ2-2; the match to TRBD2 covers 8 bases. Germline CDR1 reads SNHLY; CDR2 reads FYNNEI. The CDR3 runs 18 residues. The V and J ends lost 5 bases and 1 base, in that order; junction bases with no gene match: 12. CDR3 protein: CASSSLRGALMNTGELFF. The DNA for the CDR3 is TGTGCCAGCAGTTCTTTGCGGGGGGCCCTTATGAACACCGGGGAGCTGTTTTTT.

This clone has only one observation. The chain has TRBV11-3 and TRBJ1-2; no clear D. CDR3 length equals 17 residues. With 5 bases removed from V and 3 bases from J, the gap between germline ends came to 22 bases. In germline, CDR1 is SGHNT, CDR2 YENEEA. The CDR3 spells CASSRGPVTQLDYGYTF. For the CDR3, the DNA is TGTGCCAGCAGCCGCGGGCCGGTTACCCAGTTAGACTATGGCTACACCTTC.